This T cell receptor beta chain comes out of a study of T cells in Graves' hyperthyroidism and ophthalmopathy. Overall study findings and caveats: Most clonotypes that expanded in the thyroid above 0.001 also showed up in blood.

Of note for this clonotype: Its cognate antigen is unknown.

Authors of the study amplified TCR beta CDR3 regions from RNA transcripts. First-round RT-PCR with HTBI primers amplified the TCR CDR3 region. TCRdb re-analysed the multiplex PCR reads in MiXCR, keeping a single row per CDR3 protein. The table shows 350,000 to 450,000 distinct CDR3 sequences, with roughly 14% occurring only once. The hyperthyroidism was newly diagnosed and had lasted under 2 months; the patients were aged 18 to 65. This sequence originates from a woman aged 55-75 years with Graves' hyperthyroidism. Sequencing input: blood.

The CDR3 loop reads CSARVTAGQIYNSPLHF. The DNA of the CDR3 is TGCAGTGCTAGAGTCACCGCCGGACAGATTTATAATTCACCCCTCCACTTT. The chain couples TRBV20-1 to TRBJ1-6, with D possibly matching TRBD1 (6 bases). V was shortened by 1 base and J by 4 bases, with 17 bases between the two germline ends. The CDR3 covers 17 residues. Looked up from germline, CDR1 is DFQATT and CDR2 is SNEGSKA (reference sequence).